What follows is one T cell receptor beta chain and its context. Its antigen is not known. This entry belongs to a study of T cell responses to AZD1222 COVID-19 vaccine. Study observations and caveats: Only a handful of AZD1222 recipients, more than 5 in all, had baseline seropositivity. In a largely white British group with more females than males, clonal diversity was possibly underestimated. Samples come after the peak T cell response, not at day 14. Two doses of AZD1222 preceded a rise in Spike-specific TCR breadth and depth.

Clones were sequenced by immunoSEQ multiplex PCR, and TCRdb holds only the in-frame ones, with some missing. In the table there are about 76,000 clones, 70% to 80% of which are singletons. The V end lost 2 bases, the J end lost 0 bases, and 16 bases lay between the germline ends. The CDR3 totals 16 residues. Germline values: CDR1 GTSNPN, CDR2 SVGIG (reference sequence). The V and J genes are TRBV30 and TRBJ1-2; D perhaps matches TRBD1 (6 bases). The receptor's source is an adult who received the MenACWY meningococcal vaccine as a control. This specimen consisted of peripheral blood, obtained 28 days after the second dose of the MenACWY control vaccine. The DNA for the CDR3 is TGTGCCTGGAGTCCCCCCGGACAGAGAGCTAACTATGGCTACACCTTC. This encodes CAWSPPGQRANYGYTF.